A single sample is the source of the 2 T cell receptor beta chains below, sequenced in a study of CXCR4 blockade with PD-1 therapy in pancreatic cancer. Some clones are missing from TCRdb's copy, which holds only in-frame ones; the method was immunoSEQ multiplex PCR. The sample holds about 4,800 clones, approximately 52% seen once. The sample comprised tumor tissue. The receptors were sampled from a human donor with pancreatic ductal adenocarcinoma.

This clone was counted a few times. The V call is TRBV19, the J call TRBJ2-7; TRBD1 or TRBD2 may be the D gene (5 bases each). V was trimmed by 5 bases and J by 4 bases, leaving 15 bases between them. The CDR3 extends over 14 amino acids. CDR1 and CDR2 (germline): LNHDA, SQIVND (reference sequence). The CDR3 is CASSLGDGLYEQYF. CDR3 bases: TGTGCCAGTAGTTTAGGGGACGGTTTATACGAGCAGTACTTC.

V is TRBV6-8 and J is TRBJ2-5; 11 nucleotides align to TRBD2. The CDR3 loop spans 16 amino acids. V lost 0 bases, J lost 12 bases, and 12 bases stayed unmatched. Germline CDR1 and CDR2: MNHGY and SAAAGT. The CDR3 loop reads CASSYSIAGGSRAEYF. CDR3 DNA: TGTGCCAGCAGTTACTCGATAGCGGGAGGGTCGCGGGCTGAGTACTTC.